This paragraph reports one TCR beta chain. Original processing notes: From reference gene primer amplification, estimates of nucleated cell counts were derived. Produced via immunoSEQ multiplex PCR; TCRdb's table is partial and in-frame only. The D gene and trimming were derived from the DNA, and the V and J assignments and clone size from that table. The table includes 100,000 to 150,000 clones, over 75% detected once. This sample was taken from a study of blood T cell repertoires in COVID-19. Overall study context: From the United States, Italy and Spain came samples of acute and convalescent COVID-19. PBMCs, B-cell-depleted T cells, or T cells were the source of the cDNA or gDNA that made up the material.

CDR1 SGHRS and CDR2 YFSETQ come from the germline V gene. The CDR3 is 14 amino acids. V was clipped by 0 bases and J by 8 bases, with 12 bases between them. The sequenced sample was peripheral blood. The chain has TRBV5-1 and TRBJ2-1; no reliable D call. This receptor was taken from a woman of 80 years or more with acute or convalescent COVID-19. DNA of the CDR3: TGCGCCAGCAGCTTGGCCCCTGGCCAGGATGAGCAGTTCTTC. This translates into CASSLAPGQDEQFF.